These 23 T cell receptor beta chains originate from one sample sequenced in a study of Graves' ophthalmopathy and Graves' hyperthyroidism. Amplification of TCR beta CDR3 regions used RNA transcripts. An initial RT-PCR round employing HTBI primers preceded a second-round multiplex PCR. TCRdb re-derived calls from the multiplex PCR reads in MiXCR, one entry per CDR3 protein. The data show 170,000 or so distinct CDR3 sequences, around two fifths seen once. The source material was peripheral blood. Receptor source: a young man with Graves' ophthalmopathy.

This clonotype appeared many times. This chain links TRBV30 with TRBJ1-1, with TRBD1 identical over 7 bases. Trimming cost V 4 bases and J 3 bases; bases outside gene matches: 5. This CDR3 region has 13 residues. Germline lookup yields CDR1 GTSNPN and CDR2 SVGIG (reference sequence). CDR3 protein: CAWKTGWYTEAFF. The CDR3, as DNA: TGTGCCTGGAAGACAGGGTGGTACACTGAAGCTTTCTTT.

This clonotype was detected ten times or more. The chain couples TRBV5-1 to TRBJ2-7; 9 bases line up with TRBD2. The V gene end was trimmed by 4 bases and the J gene end by 6 bases; junction bases not matched to a gene: 5. The CDR3 consists of 13 residues. The germline V gene encodes CDR1 SGHRS and CDR2 YFSETQ. CDR3 residues: CASSALTSGEQYF. Written as DNA, the CDR3 is TGCGCCAGCAGCGCCCTGACTAGCGGCGAGCAGTACTTC.

The rearrangement joins TRBV29-1 to TRBJ1-1, with 8 positions matching TRBD1. Germline values: CDR1 SQVTM, CDR2 ANQGSEA. Trimming took 6 bases from V and 5 from J; bases not matched to a gene: 2. The CDR3 spans 11 residues. The CDR3 bases are TGCAGCGTCCGACAGGGGACTGAAGCTTTCTTT. Its translation is CSVRQGTEAFF.

This clonotype was seen many times. The genes are TRBV10-3 and TRBJ1-1, with 8 bases identical to TRBD1. The CDR3 has 12 residues. The J segment lost 4 bases and the V segment lost 7 bases, leaving 2 bases of the junction unmatched. The V gene's germline CDR1 is ENHRY and CDR2 SYGVKD. For the CDR3, the DNA is TGTGCCATCAATCAGGGGGCCACTGAAGCTTTCTTT. Translating gives CAINQGATEAFF.

This sequence joins TRBV12-3 or TRBV12-4 and TRBJ1-1, with 8 bases that match TRBD1. V was clipped by 7 bases and J by 1 base; unmatched bases: 5. The CDR3 length is 14 residues. The CDR3 region has the DNA TGTGCCAGCACTAACAGGGGGGGGAACACTGAAGCTTTCTTT. Protein product: CASTNRGGNTEAFF.

This clonotype has just a few counts. The chain recombines TRBV6-5 with TRBJ2-7, with unresolved D. CDR1 is MNHEY, CDR2 SVGAGI, per germline. The CDR3 length is 12 residues. Trimming took off 2 bases at V and 4 bases at J, with 6 bases between the two ends. The CDR3 is CASSYGRYEQYF. The CDR3 DNA is TGTGCCAGCAGTTACGGGCGTTACGAGCAGTACTTC.

This chain connects TRBV6-1 to TRBJ1-1; 8 bases are a match to TRBD1. There are 16 residues in the CDR3. V lost 2 bases to trimming and J lost 4 bases; unmatched junction nucleotides: 9. Germline values: CDR1 MNHNS, CDR2 SASEGT. The DNA of the CDR3 is TGTGCCAGCAGTGAACCCCTCGGACAGGGAGGCACTGAAGCTTTCTTT. Translation gives CASSEPLGQGGTEAFF.

This clonotype has ten or more counts. V is TRBV9 and J is TRBJ2-5, with TRBD1 matching 9 bases. The CDR3 is 15 amino acids. The V gene's germline CDR1 is SGDLS and CDR2 YYNGEE. The ends lost 0 bases at V and 4 bases at J; junction bases unmatched: 4. CDR3 sequence: CASSVDGTGLETQYF. The CDR3 bases are TGTGCCAGCAGCGTAGATGGGACAGGGCTAGAGACCCAGTACTTC.

This clonotype was seen at least ten times. The V and J genes are TRBV28 and TRBJ2-5; D remains ambiguous. The CDR3 loop spans 16 amino acids. Germline V gives CDR1 MDHEN, CDR2 SYDVKM. V lost 1 base to trimming and J lost 2 bases, with 14 bases between them. The CDR3 region is CASSLLRQRIQETQYF. In DNA form, the CDR3 reads TGTGCCAGCAGTTTATTACGGCAGAGGATACAAGAGACCCAGTACTTC.

This clonotype was seen ten or more times. The chain is built from TRBV28 and TRBJ1-2; D gene uncertain. Trimming removed 3 bases at V and 4 bases at J, with 6 bases between. CDR1 is MDHEN and CDR2 is SYDVKM in the germline V gene. CDR3 length: 12 residues. For the CDR3, the DNA is TGTGCCAGCAGTTTGGGAGTCTATGGCTACACCTTC. Protein product: CASSLGVYGYTF.

The rearrangement links TRBV6-1 to TRBJ2-5; 10 bases agree with TRBD1. The germline V gene encodes CDR1 MNHNS and CDR2 SASEGT. The CDR3 loop spans 16 amino acids. Trimming at V came to 3 bases and at J to 6 bases, leaving 10 bases not matched to a gene. The CDR3 protein is CASSDPGQGNRKTQYF. The CDR3 DNA reads TGTGCCAGCAGTGACCCGGGACAGGGGAATAGAAAGACCCAGTACTTC.

The chain is built from TRBV20-1 and TRBJ1-2; D may be TRBD1 (6 bases). Germline-derived CDR1 and CDR2 are DFQATT and SNEGSKA (reference sequence). Deletions cut 4 bases from V and 3 bases from J, with 18 bases between. This CDR3 is built from 15 residues. The DNA of the CDR3 is TGCAGTGCTACCCGCAGGGGACGGTACGACTATGGCTACACCTTC. Translation: CSATRRGRYDYGYTF.

This clonotype occurred many times. V gene TRBV7-2 combines with J gene TRBJ2-3; 10 bases are shared with TRBD2. With 4 bases clipped from V and 3 bases from J, the junction kept 13 bases outside the gene matches. Germline V gene lookup returns CDR1 SGHTA and CDR2 FQGNSA. The CDR3 loop spans 18 amino acids. CDR3 nucleotide sequence: TGTGCCAGCAGCTCCCTTCAGCTAGCGGGAGAGTTGACAGATACGCAGTATTTT. Protein product: CASSSLQLAGELTDTQYF.

This clonotype was observed a few times. The gene calls are TRBV28 and TRBJ2-5; 7 bases match TRBD1. The junction had 18 bases not matched to a gene; V was cut back by 6 bases and J by 5 bases. Germline lookup yields CDR1 MDHEN and CDR2 SYDVKM. This CDR3 contains 17 residues. The CDR3, as DNA: TGTGCCAGCAGCACCTACAGGGGCCACCAAACCAGGGAGACCCAGTACTTC. This gives the protein CASSTYRGHQTRETQYF.

This chain connects TRBV27 to TRBJ1-6; D not resolved. The CDR3 is made up of 17 amino acids. CDR1 and CDR2 (germline): MNHEY, SMNVEV (reference sequence). Trimming removed 6 bases from V and 0 bases from J, with 15 bases in between. The CDR3 is CASSFRPTSSYNSPLHF. In DNA form, the CDR3 reads TGTGCCAGCAGCTTCCGTCCCACGTCCTCCTATAATTCACCCCTCCACTTT.

This clonotype was found many times. The rearrangement uses TRBV12-3 or TRBV12-4 and TRBJ2-7, with TRBD2 identical over 7 bases. The CDR3 is 14 amino acids. The V gene end was trimmed by 5 bases and the J gene end by 7 bases; junction bases not matched to a gene: 11. CDR3 bases: TGTGCCAGCAGTCCCTGGACTAGTTCGGGTGAGCAGTACTTC. It codes for CASSPWTSSGEQYF.

J is TRBJ2-5 and V is TRBV11-2; 7 nucleotides match TRBD1. J lost 1 base, V lost 6 bases, and 8 bases had no gene match. Germline CDR1 SGHAT, CDR2 FQNNGV. The CDR3 contains 15 residues. Here the CDR3 reads CASRWKGDSQETQYF. Written as DNA, the CDR3 is TGTGCCAGCAGGTGGAAAGGGGACAGCCAAGAGACCCAGTACTTC. The full variable domain, in which reference TRBV11-2 and TRBJ2-5 provide the parts outside the CDR3, is EAGVAQSPRYKIIEKRQSVAFWCNPISGHATLYWYQQILGQGPKLLIQFQNNGVVDDSQLPKDRFSAERLKGVDSTLKIQPAKLEDSAVYLCASRWKGDSQETQYFGPGTRLLVL.

This rearrangement joins TRBV20-1 to TRBJ1-1; TRBD1 is a possible D gene (6 bases). This CDR3 is built from 15 residues. V lost 6 bases to trimming and J lost 4 bases, with 21 bases between them. Germline V lookup: CDR1 DFQATT, CDR2 SNEGSKA (reference sequence). The CDR3 spells CSAGGGRGGFTEAFF. The CDR3 DNA reads TGCAGTGCAGGTGGGGGCCGCGGGGGGTTCACTGAAGCTTTCTTT.

This clonotype has a count of ten or more. This CDR3 reads CASTPMPGASGYTF. CDR3 nucleotides: TGTGCCAGCACCCCCATGCCCGGGGCCTCTGGCTACACCTTC. The rearrangement joins TRBV2 to TRBJ1-2; weak D call: TRBD1 (5 bases). V lost 7 bases, J lost 7 bases, and 19 bases lay in between. Germline assignment: CDR1 SNHLY and CDR2 FYNNEI. This CDR3 region has 14 residues.

The chain carries TRBV11-1 and TRBJ2-5; 7 nucleotides line up with TRBD2. Germline V gene sequence: CDR1 SGHAT, CDR2 FQDESV (reference sequence). The J segment lost 4 bases and the V segment lost 0 bases, leaving 8 bases of the junction unmatched. This CDR3 contains 16 residues. CDR3 nucleotides: TGTGCCAGCAGCTTAGCCGGAGTTTTAGCGGGAGAGACCCAGTACTTC. It translates to CASSLAGVLAGETQYF.

The chain employs TRBV7-3 and TRBJ2-7, with D possibly matching TRBD1 (6 bases). The CDR3 is 15 residues long. V shed 6 bases and J shed 4 bases, with 19 bases lying between them. CDR1 and CDR2 from the germline V gene are SGHTA and FQGTGA. The CDR3 DNA sequence: TGTGCCAGCAGTCTTAACCCGGGACACGGTTACGAGCAGTACTTC. Translation gives CASSLNPGHGYEQYF.

This clonotype was observed many times. The V call is TRBV28, the J call TRBJ2-2; D might be TRBD1 (5 bases). V shed 3 bases and J shed 0 bases, with 8 bases lying between them. Per germline, CDR1 MDHEN and CDR2 SYDVKM. This CDR3 is built from 15 residues. Written as DNA, the CDR3 is TGTGCCAGCAGTTTGCCAGGGACGAACACCGGGGAGCTGTTTTTT. Translating gives CASSLPGTNTGELFF.

The sample holds many counts of this clonotype. The chain recombines TRBV19 with TRBJ2-5, with a possible D match to TRBD1 (5 bases). Germline V gene lookup returns CDR1 LNHDA and CDR2 SQIVND (reference sequence). Trimming left V 8 bases short and J 3 bases short, with 13 bases between. The CDR3 length is 13 residues. The CDR3 loop is CASARQGEETQYF. In nucleotides, the CDR3 is TGTGCCAGTGCCCGGCAGGGCGAAGAGACCCAGTACTTC.